This T cell receptor beta chain was found in a study of OX40 agonist ivuxolimab in advanced cancers. Overall study: Ivuxolimab, which patients received intravenously every 2 weeks, was dosed at 0.01 to 10 mg/kg. Hepatocellular carcinoma, melanoma, renal cell or head and neck cancer affected the dose-escalation patients. Partial responses, seen in three patients, involved one hepatocellular carcinoma and two cutaneous melanomas.

Autoimmune disease history or systemic immunosuppression meant exclusion. This clone has only one observation. The junction had 5 bases not matched to a gene; V was cut back by 0 bases and J by 1 base. This CDR3 comprises 17 residues. Germline V gives CDR1 SGHTA, CDR2 FQGNSA. Clones were read by immunoSEQ multiplex PCR, and TCRdb kept only the in-frame ones, dropping some. The sample shows some 81,000 clones, roughly 87% of them seen only once. This clonotype was obtained from an adult with an advanced solid tumor such as melanoma, head and neck, liver or kidney cancer. The source was CD4+ or CD8+ T cells sorted from blood, collected in a trial of the OX40 agonist ivuxolimab. The gene calls are TRBV7-2 and TRBJ2-2; 7 nucleotides agree with TRBD1. The CDR3 coding sequence is TGTGCCAGCAGCTTAGCTAGAGGGGGCATGAACACCGGGGAGCTGTTTTTT. Its translation is CASSLARGGMNTGELFF.